The source of this T cell receptor (beta chain) is a study of CD8+ T cells in alopecia areata. This clone was recorded a few times. Documented treatment: oral pan-JAK inhibitor, 5-10 mg twice daily. Following RNA extraction, reverse transcription yielded cDNA that acted as the sequencing template. The assay was immunoSEQ multiplex PCR, and TCRdb's table has in-frame clones only and misses some. This table holds approximately 210,000 clones, 50% to 70% found once. The CDR3 sequence is 12 residues long. Germline CDR1 and CDR2: SGHKS and YYEKEE (reference sequence). V lost 1 base, J lost 5 bases, and 4 bases lay in between.

The receptor's source is a human donor with alopecia areata. The source was CD4+ T cells sorted from blood, collected around week 47, from a patient treated with tofacitinib. The gene calls are TRBV5-5 and TRBJ2-1; D is unclear. In nucleotides, the CDR3 is TGTGCCAGCAGCTTGAGTGACAATGAGCAGTTCTTC. This translates into CASSLSDNEQFF.